The clone carrying this T cell receptor beta chain was found once. As yet, its antigen is unknown. The protocol was immunoSEQ multiplex PCR, while the TCRdb copy is restricted to in-frame clones and leaves out a portion. The data hold about 95,000 clones, with 91% observed a single time. Anyone with autoimmune disease history or systemic immunosuppression was excluded. These data come from a study of OX40 agonist ivuxolimab in advanced cancers. Study information: Ivuxolimab, an agonist antibody against OX40 (CD134), was given to patients. The study, taken as a whole, reports: At 0.1 to 3.0 mg/kg, clonal expansion of CD4+ and CD8+ blood T cells had occurred by week 6.

This sequence was found in an adult with an advanced solid tumor such as melanoma, head and neck, liver or kidney cancer. The material sequenced was CD4+ or CD8+ T cells sorted from blood, taken in a trial of the OX40 agonist ivuxolimab.

The CDR3 sequence is CASSNSRQPRNYGYTF. CDR3 coding DNA: TGTGCCAGCAGCAACAGTCGGCAGCCTAGAAACTATGGCTACACCTTC. V gene TRBV21-1 combines with J gene TRBJ1-2. TRBV21-1 is deemed a pseudogene. The CDR3 totals 16 residues.